These 32 T cell receptor beta chains share one sample of origin, sequenced in a study of blood T cell repertoires in COVID-19. Measured with immunoSEQ multiplex PCR; TCRdb has only the in-frame clones, and not every one. This sample has 150,000 to 200,000 clones, with roughly 87% found just once. Sequenced material: peripheral blood. These receptors came from a woman aged 45-65 years with acute or convalescent COVID-19.

The chain carries TRBV19 and TRBJ1-1, with a weak D call TRBD1 (6 bases). The ends were cut back, 8 bases at V and 3 bases at J, with 19 bases in the middle. The V gene's germline CDR1 is LNHDA and CDR2 SQIVND (reference sequence). The CDR3 has 15 residues. The DNA of the CDR3 is TGTGCCAGTCAAACAACACGAGGGGGAGACACTGAAGCTTTCTTT. Protein product: CASQTTRGGDTEAFF.

The chain combines TRBV30 with TRBJ1-2; 7 nucleotides agree with TRBD1. The V and J ends lost 3 bases and 8 bases, in that order; junction bases with no gene match: 9. Looked up from germline, CDR1 is GTSNPN and CDR2 is SVGIG (reference sequence). CDR3 size: 13 residues. The CDR3 DNA reads as TGTGCCTGGAGGGTGGACAGGAGCGTGGGCTACACCTTC. Amino acids: CAWRVDRSVGYTF.

The chain combines TRBV7-9 with TRBJ2-1; 7 bases are a match to TRBD1. Per germline, CDR1 SEHNR and CDR2 FQNEAQ (reference sequence). Trimming at V came to 2 bases and at J to 3 bases, leaving 7 bases not matched to a gene. The CDR3 runs to 16 residues. The CDR3 DNA reads TGTGCCAGCAGCTTAAGCCGGGACAGATACTACAATGAGCAGTTCTTC. Translated: CASSLSRDRYYNEQFF.

CDR3 sequence: CASSQATGLGNQPQHF. The CDR3 coding sequence is TGTGCCAGCAGCCAAGCTACAGGGCTGGGCAATCAGCCCCAGCATTTT. J is TRBJ1-5 and V is TRBV4-2, with D possibly being TRBD1 (6 bases). Between the trimmed V and J ends, which lost 1 base and 2 bases, there was a span of 12 bases. The germline gives CDR1 LGHNA, CDR2 YNFKEQ. The CDR3 is 16 residues long.

The chain is built from TRBV5-1 and TRBJ2-1, with TRBD2 as a possible D gene (6 bases). Germline V CDR1 and CDR2: SGHRS, YFSETQ. This CDR3 has 16 amino acids. V was clipped by 6 bases and J by 0 bases, with 16 bases between them. This chain's CDR3 is CASTYLGSGSYNEQFF. The CDR3 DNA is TGCGCCAGCACATACCTCGGGAGTGGCTCCTACAATGAGCAGTTCTTC.

V and J are TRBV29-1 and TRBJ2-1; 10 bases map to TRBD2. V lost 7 bases to trimming and J lost 5 bases; unmatched junction nucleotides: 8. Germline lookup yields CDR1 SQVTM and CDR2 ANQGSEA. The length of the CDR3 is 14 residues. In nucleotides, the CDR3 is TGCAGCGATACCGGGACTAGCGTCCACAATGAGCAGTTCTTC. This gives the protein CSDTGTSVHNEQFF.

This sequence joins TRBV12-5 and TRBJ1-5, with 8 bases lining up with TRBD1. Germline CDR1 LGHNT, CDR2 FRNRAP. The V segment lost 1 base and the J segment 0 bases; nucleotides outside the gene matches: 14. This CDR3 comprises 20 residues. In DNA form, the CDR3 reads TGTGCTAGTGGTTTGGCCCCGTCGACAGGGGATTATTATAGCAATCAGCCCCAGCATTTT. Translating gives CASGLAPSTGDYYSNQPQHF.

This clone was observed a few times. The V call is TRBV18, the J call TRBJ2-1, with TRBD1 matching over 8 bases. The CDR3 covers 17 residues. The V segment lost 6 bases and the J segment 8 bases; nucleotides outside the gene matches: 18. Germline V gene data show CDR1 as KGHSH and CDR2 as LQKENI. CDR3 DNA: TGTGCCAGCTCCCCCCCCGAGCGCAGGGGGCTCGGGGATGAGCAGTTCTTC. Its translation is CASSPPERRGLGDEQFF.

The chain combines TRBV5-1 with TRBJ1-2, with 9 bases that match TRBD1. The CDR3 runs to 14 residues. V lost 4 bases, J lost 8 bases, and 9 bases stayed unmatched. Germline CDR1 is SGHRS and CDR2 is YFSETQ. CDR3 sequence (DNA): TGCGCCAGCAGCCTTACTACAGGGGGCAACGGCTACACCTTC. It yields the protein CASSLTTGGNGYTF.

V usage is TRBV7-9 and J usage is TRBJ2-2; TRBD1 matches at 7 bases. CDR3 length: 15 residues. Germline CDR1 reads SEHNR; CDR2 reads FQNEAQ (reference sequence). V shed 3 bases, J shed 3 bases, and the junction held 4 bases outside the gene matches. The CDR3 DNA follows: TGTGCCAGCAGCTTGGGCGACAGGGACACCGGGGAGCTGTTTTTT. Protein: CASSLGDRDTGELFF.

The CDR3 is CAWSSFRSNTGELFF. The CDR3 DNA sequence: TGTGCCTGGAGTTCCTTTAGGAGCAACACCGGGGAGCTGTTTTTT. The chain joins TRBV30 to TRBJ2-2; D unresolved. This CDR3 has 15 residues. The V and J ends lost 2 bases and 2 bases respectively, with 12 bases between them. Germline-derived CDR1 and CDR2 are GTSNPN and SVGIG (reference sequence).

V and J are TRBV12-3 or TRBV12-4 and TRBJ1-2, with 7 positions matching TRBD1. The CDR3 spans 13 residues. The junction had 3 bases not matched to a gene; V was cut back by 3 bases and J by 5 bases. CDR3 bases: TGTGCCAGCAGTTTTGGACAGGAGTATGGCTACACCTTC. As protein: CASSFGQEYGYTF.

The chain links TRBV30 to TRBJ2-1; 14 nucleotides match TRBD2. The V gene end was trimmed by 1 base and the J gene end by 7 bases; junction bases not matched to a gene: 3. Germline V gene data show CDR1 as GTSNPN and CDR2 as SVGIG (reference sequence). The CDR3 loop spans 15 amino acids. The CDR3 DNA reads as TGTGCCTGGAGTGAGGGGACTAGCGGGAGTAATGAGCAGTTCTTC. Protein: CAWSEGTSGSNEQFF.

The rearrangement joins TRBV3-1 (or the pseudogene TRBV3-2) to TRBJ2-3; 8 nucleotides match TRBD1. The CDR3 length is 17 residues. J gave up 2 bases and V 5 bases, and 12 bases lay outside the gene matches. Germline-derived CDR1 and CDR2 are LGHDT and YNNKEL (reference sequence). The CDR3 DNA sequence: TGTGCCAGCAGCGTAGACACGGACAGGGTTCTCACAGATACGCAGTATTTT. This translates into CASSVDTDRVLTDTQYF.

V usage is TRBV19 and J usage is TRBJ1-1, with D possibly TRBD1 on 5 matching bases. The germline CDR1 and CDR2 sequences are LNHDA and SQIVND (reference sequence). Trimming took 5 bases from V and 5 from J, leaving 15 bases between them. This CDR3 is built from 14 residues. The DNA for the CDR3 is TGTGCCAGTAGTGTTTTAGGGGAGGGAACTGAAGCTTTCTTT. Encoded protein: CASSVLGEGTEAFF.

This clone was seen repeatedly, ten times or more. As DNA, the CDR3 is TGTGCCAGCAGCGTTACGGCGGAAGGGACCCAGTACTTC. The encoded protein is CASSVTAEGTQYF. The chain joins TRBV9 to TRBJ2-5; D is undetermined. V lost 2 bases and J 7 bases, leaving 12 bases between the germline ends. Germline CDR1 SGDLS, CDR2 YYNGEE. The CDR3 consists of 13 residues.

The genes are TRBV11-2 and TRBJ1-1; 10 bases are shared with TRBD1. V trimming: 5 bases; J trimming: 1 base; junction bases outside the gene matches: 4. The CDR3 loop spans 15 amino acids. In germline, CDR1 is SGHAT, CDR2 FQNNGV. The CDR3 loop is CASSPGQGGNTEAFF. The CDR3 coding sequence is TGTGCCAGCAGCCCAGGACAGGGGGGGAACACTGAAGCTTTCTTT.

This clone was detected once. The genes are TRBV7-2 and TRBJ2-1; 7 bases match TRBD2. Germline CDR1 SGHTA, CDR2 FQGNSA. J was trimmed by 3 bases and V by 4 bases; bases with no gene match: 6. The length of the CDR3 is 15 residues. CDR3 sequence: CASSWVGGYYNEQFF. The DNA of the CDR3 is TGTGCCAGCAGCTGGGTCGGGGGGTACTACAATGAGCAGTTCTTC.

The chain carries TRBV12-5 and TRBJ1-1; 7 bases agree with TRBD1. CDR3 length: 15 amino acids. Germline assignment: CDR1 LGHNT and CDR2 FRNRAP. With 6 bases clipped from V and 1 base from J, the junction kept 8 bases outside the gene matches. As DNA, the CDR3 is TGTGCTAGTGGAACAGGGGACAGAGAGAACACTGAAGCTTTCTTT. This sequence encodes CASGTGDRENTEAFF.

This sequence joins TRBV20-1 and TRBJ2-5; 11 bases fit TRBD2. CDR1 is DFQATT and CDR2 is SNEGSKA in the germline V gene (reference sequence). Unmatched junction bases numbered 4, after V lost 3 bases and J lost 4 bases. The CDR3 is 14 residues long. CDR3: CSASSGRAGETQYF. The CDR3, as DNA: TGCAGTGCTAGTAGCGGGAGGGCAGGAGAGACCCAGTACTTC.

This clone was detected a few times. The chain links TRBV27 to TRBJ2-7; TRBD1 might be the D (6 bases). V lost 4 bases and J 4 bases, leaving 14 bases between the germline ends. The CDR3 covers 14 residues. In germline, CDR1 is MNHEY, CDR2 SMNVEV (reference sequence). CDR3 region: CASSYARTDYEQYF. CDR3 nucleotides: TGTGCCAGCAGTTACGCCCGGACAGATTACGAGCAGTACTTC.

This sequence joins TRBV9 and TRBJ1-2; 8 nucleotides match TRBD1. CDR1 is SGDLS, CDR2 YYNGEE, per germline. The CDR3 loop spans 14 amino acids. J lost 4 bases, V lost 4 bases, and 6 bases had no gene match. The CDR3 sequence is CASSFTGGLYGYTF. As DNA, the CDR3 is TGTGCCAGCAGCTTCACAGGGGGACTCTATGGCTACACCTTC.

The chain joins TRBV19 to TRBJ2-5; 7 nucleotides align to TRBD2. Trimming at V came to 1 base and at J to 4 bases, leaving 3 bases not matched to a gene. The length of the CDR3 is 14 residues. Germline CDR1 and CDR2: LNHDA and SQIVND (reference sequence). CDR3 region: CASSIAGGTETQYF. CDR3 nucleotides: TGTGCCAGTAGTATAGCGGGGGGTACAGAGACCCAGTACTTC.

This chain joins TRBV10-3 and TRBJ2-3, with 9 bases aligning to TRBD2. The V segment lost 4 bases and the J segment 2 bases; nucleotides outside the gene matches: 4. The CDR3 length is 15 residues. Per the germline V gene, CDR1 is ENHRY and CDR2 is SYGVKD. The CDR3 reads CAISVLAGFTDTQYF. CDR3 sequence (DNA): TGTGCCATCAGTGTTCTAGCGGGGTTCACAGATACGCAGTATTTT.

This chain links TRBV28 with TRBJ1-5; the match to TRBD1 covers 10 bases. The CDR3 is made up of 15 amino acids. Germline CDR1 and CDR2: MDHEN and SYDVKM. Losses at the gene ends were 5 bases for V and 3 bases for J; bases not matched to a gene: 4. The CDR3 reads CASSSGQGDNQPQHF. The CDR3 region has the DNA TGTGCCAGCAGTAGCGGACAGGGGGACAATCAGCCCCAGCATTTT.

This rearrangement joins TRBV5-4 to TRBJ2-2; 8 bases line up with TRBD1. V lost 4 bases and J lost 6; bases outside the gene matches: 11. CDR1 and CDR2 from the germline V gene are SGHNT and YYREEE (reference sequence). The CDR3 extends over 16 amino acids. Here the CDR3 DNA reads TGTGCCAGCAGCCGCGGAGGTCAGGGGGCCGCCGGGGAGCTGTTTTTT. It yields the protein CASSRGGQGAAGELFF.

The chain uses TRBV6-5 and TRBJ1-2; D is possibly TRBD1 (6 bases). With 3 bases removed from V and 1 base from J, the gap between germline ends came to 15 bases. Germline values: CDR1 MNHEY, CDR2 SVGAGI. This CDR3 is built from 16 residues. CDR3 sequence: CASSYRPGHSNYGYTF. For the CDR3, the DNA is TGTGCCAGCAGTTATCGGCCGGGACACAGTAACTATGGCTACACCTTC.

This chain uses TRBV7-2 with TRBJ2-7, with TRBD2 identical over 15 bases. The V and J ends lost 3 bases and 0 bases, in that order; junction bases with no gene match: 9. Germline V gene data show CDR1 as SGHTA and CDR2 as FQGNSA. The CDR3 consists of 19 residues. In nucleotides, the CDR3 is TGTGCCAGCAGCTTTCCGGGACTAGCGGGGGGCCTTTCCTCCTACGAGCAGTACTTC. Translation: CASSFPGLAGGLSSYEQYF.

The chain combines TRBV6-6 with TRBJ2-7; 9 nucleotides match TRBD1. Germline CDR1 reads MNHNY; CDR2 reads SVGAGI (reference sequence). The CDR3 covers 13 residues. Germline trimming cut 6 bases from V and 4 bases from J; bases unmatched to any gene: 4. This CDR3 reads CASSGQGKYEQYF. The DNA for the CDR3 is TGTGCCAGCAGCGGACAGGGGAAATACGAGCAGTACTTC.

The V and J genes are TRBV19 and TRBJ1-1, with 7 nucleotides matching TRBD1. This CDR3 region has 15 residues. CDR1 is LNHDA and CDR2 is SQIVND in the germline V gene (reference sequence). V dropped 10 bases and J dropped 0; count of bases not matched to a gene: 11. The CDR3 is CATKVLDRVNTEAFF. CDR3 nucleotide sequence: TGTGCCACCAAAGTTCTCGACAGGGTGAACACTGAAGCTTTCTTT. Based on the CDR3 plus reference TRBV19 and TRBJ1-1, the full variable domain is DGGITQSPKYLFRKEGQNVTLSCEQNLNHDAMYWYRQDPGQGLRLIYYSQIVNDFQKGDIAEGYSVSREKKESFPLTVTSAQKNPTAFYLCATKVLDRVNTEAFFGQGTRLTVV.

V is TRBV5-1 and J is TRBJ1-1, with 7 bases lining up with TRBD1. The CDR3 length is 14 residues. CDR1 is SGHRS, CDR2 YFSETQ, per germline. With V trimmed by 4 bases and J by 4 bases, 7 bases remained unmatched. The CDR3 reads CASSRDRVGTEAFF. CDR3 nucleotide sequence: TGCGCCAGCAGCAGAGACAGGGTGGGCACTGAAGCTTTCTTT.

The chain combines TRBV19 with TRBJ2-7; 9 nucleotides align to TRBD2. In germline, CDR1 is LNHDA, CDR2 SQIVND (reference sequence). This CDR3 is 16 amino acids long. After removal of 5 bases from V and 3 bases from J, the junction contained 11 bases not matched to a gene. The CDR3 DNA sequence: TGTGCCAGTAGTCCCGGAGCGGGGGGTGGCCGCTACGAGCAGTACTTC. It yields the protein CASSPGAGGGRYEQYF.